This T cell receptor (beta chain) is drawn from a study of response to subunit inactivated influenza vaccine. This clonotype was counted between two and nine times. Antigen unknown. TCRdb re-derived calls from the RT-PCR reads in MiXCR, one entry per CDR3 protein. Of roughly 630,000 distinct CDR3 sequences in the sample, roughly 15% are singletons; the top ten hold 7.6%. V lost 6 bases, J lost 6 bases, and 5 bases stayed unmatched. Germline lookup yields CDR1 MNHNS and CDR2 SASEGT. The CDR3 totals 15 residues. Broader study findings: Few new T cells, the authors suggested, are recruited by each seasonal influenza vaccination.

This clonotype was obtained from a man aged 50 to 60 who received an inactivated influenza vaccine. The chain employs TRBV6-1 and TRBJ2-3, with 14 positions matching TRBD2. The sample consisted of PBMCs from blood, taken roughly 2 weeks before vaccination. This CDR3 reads CASSPWTSGGDTQYF. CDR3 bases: TGTGCCAGCAGCCCCTGGACTAGCGGGGGGGATACGCAGTATTTT.